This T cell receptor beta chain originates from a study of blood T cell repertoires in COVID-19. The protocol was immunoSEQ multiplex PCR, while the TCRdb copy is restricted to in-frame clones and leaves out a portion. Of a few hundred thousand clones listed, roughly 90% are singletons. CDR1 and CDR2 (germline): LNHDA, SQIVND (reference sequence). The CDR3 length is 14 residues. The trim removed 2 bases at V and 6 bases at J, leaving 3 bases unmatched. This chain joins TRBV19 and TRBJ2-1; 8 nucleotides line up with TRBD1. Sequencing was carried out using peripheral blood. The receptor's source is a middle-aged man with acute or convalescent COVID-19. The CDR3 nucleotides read TGTGCCAGTAGTATACAGGGGGCAAGCAATGAGCAGTTCTTC. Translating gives CASSIQGASNEQFF.